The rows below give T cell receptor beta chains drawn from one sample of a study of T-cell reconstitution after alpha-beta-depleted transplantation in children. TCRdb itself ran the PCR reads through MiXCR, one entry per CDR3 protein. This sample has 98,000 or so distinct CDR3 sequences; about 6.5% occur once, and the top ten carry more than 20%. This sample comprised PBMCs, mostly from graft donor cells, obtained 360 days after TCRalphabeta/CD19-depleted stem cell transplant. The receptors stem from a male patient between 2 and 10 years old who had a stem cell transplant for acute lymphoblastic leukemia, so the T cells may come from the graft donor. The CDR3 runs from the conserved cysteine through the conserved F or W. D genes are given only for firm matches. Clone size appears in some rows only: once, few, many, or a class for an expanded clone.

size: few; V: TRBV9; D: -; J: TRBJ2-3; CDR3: CASSVIPGAEGDTQYF; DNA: TGTGCCAGCAGCGTAATACCGGGGGCAGAAGGAGATACGCAGTATTTT
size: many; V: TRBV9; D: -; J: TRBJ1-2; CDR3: CASSAPLDGGGYTF; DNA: TGTGCCAGCAGCGCCCCATTGGATGGGGGTGGCTACACCTTC
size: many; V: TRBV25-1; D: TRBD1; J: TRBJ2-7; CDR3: CASSVRDSYEQYF; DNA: TGTGCCAGCAGTGTCCGGGACAGCTACGAGCAGTACTTC
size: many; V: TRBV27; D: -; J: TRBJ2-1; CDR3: CASLFQGEQFF; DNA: TGTGCCAGCCTATTTCAAGGGGAGCAGTTCTTC
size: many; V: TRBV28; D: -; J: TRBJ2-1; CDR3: CASSFQGRAYNEQFF; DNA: TGTGCCAGCAGTTTCCAAGGGCGAGCCTACAATGAGCAGTTCTTC
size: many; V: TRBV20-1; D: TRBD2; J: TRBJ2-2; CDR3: CSVPALAGERTGELFF; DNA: TGCAGTGTCCCTGCCTTAGCGGGGGAACGGACCGGGGAGCTGTTTTTT
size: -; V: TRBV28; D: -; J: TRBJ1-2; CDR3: CASSLLGNGNYGYTF; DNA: TGTGCCAGCAGTTTATTGGGCAACGGGAACTATGGCTACACCTTC
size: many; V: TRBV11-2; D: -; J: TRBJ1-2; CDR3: CASSLVGAHGYTF; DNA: TGTGCCAGCAGCTTAGTGGGGGCCCATGGCTACACCTTC
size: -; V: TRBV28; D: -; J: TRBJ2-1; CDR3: CASSKGTNEQFF; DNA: TGTGCCAGCAGTAAAGGGACGAATGAGCAGTTCTTC
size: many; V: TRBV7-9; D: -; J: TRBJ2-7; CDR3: CASSPIPYEQYF; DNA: TGTGCCAGCAGCCCAATCCCCTACGAGCAGTACTTC
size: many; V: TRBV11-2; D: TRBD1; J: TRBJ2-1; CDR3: CASSFLQGFRNEQFF; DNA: TGTGCCAGCAGCTTTCTACAGGGGTTCCGGAATGAGCAGTTCTTC
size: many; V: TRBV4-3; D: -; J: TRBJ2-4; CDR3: CASSPGLAKNIQYF; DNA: TGCGCCAGCAGCCCCGGACTAGCCAAAAACATTCAGTACTTC
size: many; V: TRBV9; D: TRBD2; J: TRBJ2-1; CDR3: CASSDGTSGTHNEQFF; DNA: TGTGCCAGCAGCGACGGGACTAGCGGGACTCACAATGAGCAGTTCTTC
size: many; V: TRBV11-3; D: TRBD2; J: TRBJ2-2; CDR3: CASSLGVAGVTGELFF; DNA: TGTGCCAGCAGCTTAGGGGTAGCGGGAGTTACCGGGGAGCTGTTTTTT
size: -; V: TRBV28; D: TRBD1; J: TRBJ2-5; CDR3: CASSGQGQETQYF; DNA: TGTGCCAGCTCCGGACAGGGACAAGAGACCCAGTACTTC
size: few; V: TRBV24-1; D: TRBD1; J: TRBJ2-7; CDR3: CATSDSLIDRASSYEQYF; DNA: TGTGCCACCAGTGATTCCTTAATTGACAGGGCTAGCTCCTACGAGCAGTACTTC
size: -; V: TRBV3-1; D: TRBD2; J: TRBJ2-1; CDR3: CASCKHFPSGGTYNEQFF; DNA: TGTGCCAGCTGCAAACATTTCCCTAGCGGGGGGACCTACAATGAGCAGTTCTTC
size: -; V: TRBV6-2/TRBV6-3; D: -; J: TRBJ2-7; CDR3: CASSYVRWGNEQYF; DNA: TGTGCCAGCAGTTACGTTCGCTGGGGGAACGAGCAGTACTTC
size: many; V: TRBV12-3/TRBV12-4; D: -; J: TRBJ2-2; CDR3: CASSLGEAAGELFF; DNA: TGTGCCAGCAGCCTTGGCGAAGCGGCCGGGGAGCTGTTTTTT
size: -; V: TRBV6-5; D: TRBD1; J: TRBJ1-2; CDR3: CASSSGTGAAYNYGYTF; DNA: TGTGCCAGCAGTTCCGGGACAGGGGCCGCATATAACTATGGCTACACCTTC
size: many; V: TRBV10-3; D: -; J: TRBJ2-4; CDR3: CAIRDSLKNIQYF; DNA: TGTGCCATCAGGGACAGCCTCAAAAACATTCAGTACTTC
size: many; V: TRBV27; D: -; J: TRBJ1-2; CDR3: CASSLSGVNYGYTF; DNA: TGTGCCAGCAGTTTATCAGGGGTGAACTATGGCTACACCTTC
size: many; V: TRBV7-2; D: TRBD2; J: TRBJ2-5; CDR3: CASFNGGGTQETQYF; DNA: TGTGCCAGTTTCAACGGCGGGGGAACCCAAGAGACCCAGTACTTC